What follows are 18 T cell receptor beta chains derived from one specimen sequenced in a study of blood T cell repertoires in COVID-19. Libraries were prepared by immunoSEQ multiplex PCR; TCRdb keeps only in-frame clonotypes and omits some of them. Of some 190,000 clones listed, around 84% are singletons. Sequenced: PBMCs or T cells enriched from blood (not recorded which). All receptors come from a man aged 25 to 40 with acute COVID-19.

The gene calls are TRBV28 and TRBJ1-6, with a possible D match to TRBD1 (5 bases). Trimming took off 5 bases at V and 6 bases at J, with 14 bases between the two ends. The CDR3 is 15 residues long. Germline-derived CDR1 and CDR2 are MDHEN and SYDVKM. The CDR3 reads CASSGQGRVNSPLHF. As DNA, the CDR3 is TGTGCCAGCAGTGGCCAGGGTAGGGTTAATTCACCCCTCCACTTT. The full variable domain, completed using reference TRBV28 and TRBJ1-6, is DVKVTQSSRYLVKRTGEKVFLECVQDMDHENMFWYRQDPGLGLRLIYFSYDVKMKEKGDIPEGYSVSREKKERFSLILESASTNQTSMYLCASSGQGRVNSPLHFGNGTRLTVT.

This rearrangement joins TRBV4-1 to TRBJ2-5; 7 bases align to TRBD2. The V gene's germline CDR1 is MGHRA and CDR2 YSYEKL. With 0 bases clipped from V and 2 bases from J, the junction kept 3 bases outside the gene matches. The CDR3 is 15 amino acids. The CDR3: CASSQDWGGQETQYF. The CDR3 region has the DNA TGCGCCAGCAGCCAAGATTGGGGGGGACAAGAGACCCAGTACTTC.

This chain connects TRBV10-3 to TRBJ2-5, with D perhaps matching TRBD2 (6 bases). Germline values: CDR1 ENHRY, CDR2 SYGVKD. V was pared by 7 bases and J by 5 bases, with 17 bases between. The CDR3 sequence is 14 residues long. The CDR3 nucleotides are TGTGCCATCAAGGAAGGAGGGATCGTCGAGACCCAGTACTTC. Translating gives CAIKEGGIVETQYF.

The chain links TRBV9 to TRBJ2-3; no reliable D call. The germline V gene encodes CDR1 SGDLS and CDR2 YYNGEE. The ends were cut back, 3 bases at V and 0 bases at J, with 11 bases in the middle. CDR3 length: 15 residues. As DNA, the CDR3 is TGTGCCAGCAGCGCTATAGATTTTAGCACAGATACGCAGTATTTT. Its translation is CASSAIDFSTDTQYF.

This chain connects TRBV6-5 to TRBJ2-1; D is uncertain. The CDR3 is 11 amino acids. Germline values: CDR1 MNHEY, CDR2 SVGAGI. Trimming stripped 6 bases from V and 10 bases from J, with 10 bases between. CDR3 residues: CASRLPKEQFF. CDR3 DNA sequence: TGTGCCAGCAGACTCCCAAAAGAGCAGTTCTTC.

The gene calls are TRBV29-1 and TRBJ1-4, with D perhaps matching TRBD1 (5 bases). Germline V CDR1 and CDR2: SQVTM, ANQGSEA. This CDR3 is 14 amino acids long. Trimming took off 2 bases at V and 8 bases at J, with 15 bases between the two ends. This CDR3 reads CSVERPARGEKLFF. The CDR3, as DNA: TGCAGCGTTGAACGGCCAGCCCGGGGGGAAAAACTGTTTTTT.

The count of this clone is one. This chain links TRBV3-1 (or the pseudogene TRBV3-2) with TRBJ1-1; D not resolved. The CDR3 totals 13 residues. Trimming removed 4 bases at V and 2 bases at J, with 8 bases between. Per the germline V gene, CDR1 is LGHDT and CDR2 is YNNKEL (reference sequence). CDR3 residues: CASSLNSNTEAFF. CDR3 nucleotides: TGTGCCAGCAGCCTGAACAGCAACACTGAAGCTTTCTTT.

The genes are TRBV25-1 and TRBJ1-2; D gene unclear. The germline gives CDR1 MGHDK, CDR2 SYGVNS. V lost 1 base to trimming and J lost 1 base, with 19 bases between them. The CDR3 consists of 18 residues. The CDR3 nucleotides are TGTGCCAGCAGTGAATTCGAGACGGCGGGTCCCTTTAACTATGGCTACACCTTC. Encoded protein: CASSEFETAGPFNYGYTF.

CDR3 in DNA: TGTGCCAGCAGGAATAGCGGGGGGGGCTACAATGAGCAGTTCTTC. Encoded protein: CASRNSGGGYNEQFF. The chain combines TRBV27 with TRBJ2-1; TRBD2 aligns across 11 bases. With V trimmed by 6 bases and J by 3 bases, 4 bases remained unmatched. CDR3 length: 15 amino acids. Germline V gene data show CDR1 as MNHEY and CDR2 as SMNVEV (reference sequence).

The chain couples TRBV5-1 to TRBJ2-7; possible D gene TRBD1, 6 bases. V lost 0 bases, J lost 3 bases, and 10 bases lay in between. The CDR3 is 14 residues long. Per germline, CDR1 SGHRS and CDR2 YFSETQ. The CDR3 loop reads CASSLGTALYEQYF. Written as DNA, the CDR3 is TGCGCCAGCAGCTTGGGGACAGCGCTCTACGAGCAGTACTTC.

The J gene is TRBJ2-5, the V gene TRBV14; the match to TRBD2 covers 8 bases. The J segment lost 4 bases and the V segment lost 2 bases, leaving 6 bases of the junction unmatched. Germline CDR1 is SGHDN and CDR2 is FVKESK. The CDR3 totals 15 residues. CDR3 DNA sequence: TGTGCCAGCAGCCAATTCGGGGGGGCCGGAGAGACCCAGTACTTC. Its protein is CASSQFGGAGETQYF.

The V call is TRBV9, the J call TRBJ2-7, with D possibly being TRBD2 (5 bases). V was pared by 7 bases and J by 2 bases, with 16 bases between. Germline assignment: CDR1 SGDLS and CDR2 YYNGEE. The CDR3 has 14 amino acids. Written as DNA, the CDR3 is TGTGCCAGCGCCGGAGGCGGCGACCCCTACGAGCAGTACTTC. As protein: CASAGGGDPYEQYF.

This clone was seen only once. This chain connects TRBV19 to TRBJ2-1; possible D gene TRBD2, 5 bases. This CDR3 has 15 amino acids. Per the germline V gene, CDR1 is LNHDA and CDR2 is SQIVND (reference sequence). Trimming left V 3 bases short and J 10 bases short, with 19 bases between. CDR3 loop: CASSMGAERAQEQFF. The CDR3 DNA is TGTGCCAGTAGTATGGGAGCCGAGCGCGCGCAGGAGCAGTTCTTC. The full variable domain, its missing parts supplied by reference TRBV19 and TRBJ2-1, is DGGITQSPKYLFRKEGQNVTLSCEQNLNHDAMYWYRQDPGQGLRLIYYSQIVNDFQKGDIAEGYSVSREKKESFPLTVTSAQKNPTAFYLCASSMGAERAQEQFFGPGTRLTVL.

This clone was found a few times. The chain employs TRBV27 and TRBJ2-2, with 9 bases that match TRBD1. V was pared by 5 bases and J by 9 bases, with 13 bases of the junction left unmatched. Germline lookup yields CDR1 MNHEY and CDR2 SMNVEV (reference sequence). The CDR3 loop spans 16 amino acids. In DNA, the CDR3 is TGTGCCAGCAGTCCCCCGGGGACAGGGCGTCGGAGGGAGCTGTTTTTT. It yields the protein CASSPPGTGRRRELFF.

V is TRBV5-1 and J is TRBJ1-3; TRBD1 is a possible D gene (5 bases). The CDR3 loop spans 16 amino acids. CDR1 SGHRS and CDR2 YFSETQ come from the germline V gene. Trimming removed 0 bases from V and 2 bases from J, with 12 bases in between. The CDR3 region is CASSLATGNPGNTIYF. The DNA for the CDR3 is TGCGCCAGCAGCTTGGCCACAGGAAACCCTGGAAACACCATATATTTT.

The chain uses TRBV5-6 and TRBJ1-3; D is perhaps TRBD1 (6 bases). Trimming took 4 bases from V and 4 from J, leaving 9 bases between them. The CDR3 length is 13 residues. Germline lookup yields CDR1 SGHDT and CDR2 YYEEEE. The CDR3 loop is CASSRGGGNTIYF. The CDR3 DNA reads TGTGCCAGCAGCCGCGGGGGCGGAAACACCATATATTTT.

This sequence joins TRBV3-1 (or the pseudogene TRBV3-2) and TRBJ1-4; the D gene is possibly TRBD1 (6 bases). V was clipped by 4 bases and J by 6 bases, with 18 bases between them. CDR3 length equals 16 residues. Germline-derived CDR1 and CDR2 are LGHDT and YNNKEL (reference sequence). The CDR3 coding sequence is TGTGCCAGCAGCCCTTCGAGGGGGGGGCGCGATGAAAAACTGTTTTTT. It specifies CASSPSRGGRDEKLFF.

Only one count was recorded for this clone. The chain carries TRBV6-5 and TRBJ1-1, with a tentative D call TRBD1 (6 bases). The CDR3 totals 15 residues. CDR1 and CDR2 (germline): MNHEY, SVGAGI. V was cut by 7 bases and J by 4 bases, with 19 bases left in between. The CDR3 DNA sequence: TGTGCCAGCATTTCCTCGGACAGCCTACTCACTGAAGCTTTCTTT. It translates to CASISSDSLLTEAFF.